The T cell receptor beta chain under discussion was sequenced for a study of radiotherapy plus CTLA-4 blockade in lung cancer (dated by TCRdb to 2016 to 2019). Background for the entire study: Among enrolled patients, roughly 18% had an objective response and roughly 30% reached disease control. The paper's findings and limits, for the study overall: The strongest predictors of response were reported to be early dynamic shifts in blood T cell clones along with a rise in serum interferon-beta following radiation. After treatment with radiotherapy and ipilimumab, TCR clones that originated in tumors expanded in peripheral blood.

In this study, focal radiation therapy paired with CTLA-4 blockade (ipilimumab) was tested in patients who had chemo-refractory metastatic non-small-cell lung cancer. The library relied on the immunoSEQ multiplex PCR assay. Sourced from immuneACCESS, this table was stored by TCRdb with only in-frame sequences that have V and J called. A share of the clones is absent; for the studies checked, an unresolved V gene accounts for under half, and the remainder has no known explanation. Across this sample there are more than 30,000 clones, with approximately 70% seen only once. The ten largest clones add up to 4% of the sample. As encoded in the germline V gene, CDR1 is ENHRY while CDR2 is SYGVKD. The CDR3 holds 15 amino acids from the cysteine to the phenylalanine. CDR3 DNA only is kept here, 45 bases in frame from base 1. Note on this clone: This receptor's antigen is unknown. At one boundary the junction diverges from the germline segment, which might be a read error.

The material sequenced was peripheral blood, taken from a patient treated with radiotherapy plus ipilimumab. The clonotype was recovered from a human donor with non-small cell lung cancer who had stable disease on radiotherapy plus ipilimumab. The sequence links TRBV10-3 to TRBJ2-7, with TRBD1 matching 7 junction bases. The sequenced DNA: TGTGCCATCAGTGAGATAGGGGGACAGTGGGGCACAACGGACTTC. Its protein is CAISEIGGQWGTTDF.